This T cell receptor beta chain was recorded in a study of blood T cell repertoires in COVID-19. This clone occurred many times. The V gene lost 4 bases and the J gene lost 3 bases, with 22 bases spanning the gap. There are 18 residues in the CDR3. Only in-frame clones appear in the TCRdb table, and some are missing; sequencing was by immunoSEQ multiplex PCR. This table has about 58,000 clones, about 79% appearing once. The rearrangement links TRBV23-1 to TRBJ1-5, with D maybe TRBD1 (5 bases). TRBV23-1 is known as an ORF, though its function is uncertain. The sequencing sample was made of peripheral blood. This clonotype originated in a human donor in a cohort sampled during active COVID-19. CDR3 in amino acids: CASSRVTQEGNNNQPQHF. The CDR3, as DNA: TGCGCCAGCAGTCGGGTGACGCAGGAGGGGAACAACAATCAGCCCCAGCATTTT.